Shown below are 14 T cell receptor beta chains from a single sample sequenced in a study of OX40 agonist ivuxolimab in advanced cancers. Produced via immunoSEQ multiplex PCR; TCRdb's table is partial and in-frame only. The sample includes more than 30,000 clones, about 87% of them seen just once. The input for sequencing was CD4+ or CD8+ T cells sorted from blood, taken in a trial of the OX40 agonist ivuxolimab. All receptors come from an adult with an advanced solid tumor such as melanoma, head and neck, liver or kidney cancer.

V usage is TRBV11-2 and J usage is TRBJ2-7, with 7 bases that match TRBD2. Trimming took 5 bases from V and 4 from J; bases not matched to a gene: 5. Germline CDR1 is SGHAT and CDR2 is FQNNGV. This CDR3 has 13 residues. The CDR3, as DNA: TGTGCCAGCAGCCTGGGACTAAATTACGAGCAGTACTTC. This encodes CASSLGLNYEQYF.

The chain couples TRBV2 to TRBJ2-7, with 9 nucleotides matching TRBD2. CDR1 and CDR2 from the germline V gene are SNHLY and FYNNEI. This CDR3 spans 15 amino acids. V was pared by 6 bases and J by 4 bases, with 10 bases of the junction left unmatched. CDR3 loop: CASSFVAGVKYEQYF. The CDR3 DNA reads TGTGCCAGCAGCTTTGTAGCGGGAGTCAAGTACGAGCAGTACTTC. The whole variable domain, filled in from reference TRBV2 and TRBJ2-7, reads EPEVTQTPSHQVTQMGQEVILRCVPISNHLYFYWYRQILGQKVEFLVSFYNNEISEKSEIFDDQFSVERPDGSNFTLKIRSTKLEDSAMYFCASSFVAGVKYEQYFGPGTRLTVT.

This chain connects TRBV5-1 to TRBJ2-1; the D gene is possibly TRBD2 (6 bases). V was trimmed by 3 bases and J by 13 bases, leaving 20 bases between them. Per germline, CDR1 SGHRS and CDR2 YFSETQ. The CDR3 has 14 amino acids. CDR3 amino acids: CASSSDYPRRPQFF. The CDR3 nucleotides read TGCGCCAGCAGCTCGGACTATCCTCGCCGCCCCCAGTTCTTC.

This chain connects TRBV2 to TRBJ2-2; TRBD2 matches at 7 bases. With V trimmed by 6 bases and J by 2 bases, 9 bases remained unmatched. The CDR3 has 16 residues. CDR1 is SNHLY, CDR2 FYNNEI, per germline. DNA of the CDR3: TGTGCCAGCAGGGCCGCAGCGGGATACAACACCGGGGAGCTGTTTTTT. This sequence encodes CASRAAAGYNTGELFF.

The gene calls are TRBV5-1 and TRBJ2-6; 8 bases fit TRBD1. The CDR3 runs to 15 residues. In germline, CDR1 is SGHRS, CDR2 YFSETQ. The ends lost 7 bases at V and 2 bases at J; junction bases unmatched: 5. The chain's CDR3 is CASLSGGPGANVLTF. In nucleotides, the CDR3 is TGCGCCAGCCTCTCAGGGGGCCCTGGGGCCAACGTCCTGACTTTC. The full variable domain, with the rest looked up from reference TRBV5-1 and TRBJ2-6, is KAGVTQTPRYLIKTRGQQVTLSCSPISGHRSVSWYQQTPGQGLQFLFEYFSETQRNKGNFPGRFSGRQFSNSRSEMNVSTLELGDSALYLCASLSGGPGANVLTFGAGSRLTVL.

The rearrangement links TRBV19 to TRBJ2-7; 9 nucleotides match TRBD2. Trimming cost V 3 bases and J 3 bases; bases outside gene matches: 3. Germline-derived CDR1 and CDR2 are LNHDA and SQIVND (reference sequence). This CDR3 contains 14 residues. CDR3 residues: CASSMREGFYEQYF. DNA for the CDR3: TGTGCCAGTAGTATGCGGGAGGGGTTCTACGAGCAGTACTTC.

The CDR3 is CASSVSSAQETQYF. The CDR3 bases are TGTGCCAGCAGCGTCTCTAGCGCACAAGAGACCCAGTACTTC. The rearrangement uses TRBV7-2 and TRBJ2-5; D might be TRBD2 (6 bases). Trimming removed 5 bases from V and 2 bases from J, with 12 bases in between. Germline V lookup: CDR1 SGHTA, CDR2 FQGNSA. This CDR3 spans 14 amino acids. The entire variable domain, with the rest obtained from reference TRBV7-2 and TRBJ2-5, is as follows: GAGVSQSPSNKVTEKGKDVELRCDPISGHTALYWYRQSLGQGLEFLIYFQGNSAPDKSGLPSDRFSAERTGGSVSTLTIQRTQQEDSAVYLCASSVSSAQETQYFGPGTRLLVL.

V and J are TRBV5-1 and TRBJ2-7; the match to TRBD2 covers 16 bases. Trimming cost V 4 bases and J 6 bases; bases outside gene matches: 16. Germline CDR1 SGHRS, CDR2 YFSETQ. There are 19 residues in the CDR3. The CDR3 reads CASSPGLAGGPLGTSEQYF. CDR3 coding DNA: TGCGCCAGCAGCCCGGGACTAGCGGGGGGGCCTTTGGGTACGAGCGAGCAGTACTTC.

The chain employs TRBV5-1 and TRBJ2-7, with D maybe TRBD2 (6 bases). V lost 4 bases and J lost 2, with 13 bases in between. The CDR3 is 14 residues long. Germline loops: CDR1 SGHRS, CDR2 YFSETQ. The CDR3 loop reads CASSPPSGAYEQYF. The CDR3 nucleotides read TGCGCCAGCAGCCCACCTTCGGGGGCCTACGAGCAGTACTTC.

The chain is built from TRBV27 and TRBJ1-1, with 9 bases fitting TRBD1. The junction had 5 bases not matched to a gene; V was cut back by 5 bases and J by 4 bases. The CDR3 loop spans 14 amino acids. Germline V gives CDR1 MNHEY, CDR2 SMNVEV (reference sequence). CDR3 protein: CASSGQGRVTEAFF. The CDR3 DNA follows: TGTGCCAGCAGTGGACAGGGGCGGGTCACTGAAGCTTTCTTT.

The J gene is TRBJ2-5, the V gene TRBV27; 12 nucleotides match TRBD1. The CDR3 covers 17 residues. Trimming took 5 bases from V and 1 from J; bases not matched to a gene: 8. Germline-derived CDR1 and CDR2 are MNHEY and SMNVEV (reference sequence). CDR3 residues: CASSLEGDRGPQETQYF. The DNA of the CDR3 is TGTGCCAGCAGTCTCGAGGGGGACAGGGGGCCCCAAGAGACCCAGTACTTC.

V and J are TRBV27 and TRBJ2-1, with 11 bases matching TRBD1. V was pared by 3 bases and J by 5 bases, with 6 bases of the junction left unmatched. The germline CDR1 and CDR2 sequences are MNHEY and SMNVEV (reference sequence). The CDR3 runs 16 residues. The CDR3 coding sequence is TGTGCCAGCAGTTTGCTCCGGGACAGGGGGGACAATGAGCAGTTCTTC. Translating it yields CASSLLRDRGDNEQFF.

CDR3 nucleotide sequence: TGTGCCAGCAGCTTAGGGCAGGGAGGGGGGCAAGAGACCCAGTACTTC. Protein product: CASSLGQGGGQETQYF. The rearrangement joins TRBV7-2 to TRBJ2-5, with a weak D call TRBD2 (7 bases). There are 16 residues in the CDR3. Trimming shortened V by 1 base and J by 2 bases, and 14 bases separated the two germline ends. The germline gives CDR1 SGHTA, CDR2 FQGNSA.

The CDR3: CASSHGRAAGNTIYF. The CDR3, as DNA: TGTGCCAGCAGCCATGGAAGGGCAGCTGGAAACACCATATATTTT. The chain couples TRBV4-2 to TRBJ1-3, with D hard to call. V was pared by 3 bases and J by 2 bases, with 11 bases between. CDR1 LGHNA and CDR2 YNFKEQ come from the germline V gene. This CDR3 is built from 15 residues.